A selection of T cell receptor beta chains follows, all from one sample in a study of PD-L1 blockade in urothelial cancer. Data came from immunoSEQ multiplex PCR; TCRdb stores just in-frame clones and leaves some out. The top ten hold approximately 15% of the sample, which has 84,000 or so clones, over 75% seen once. The material sequenced was PBMCs, taken around atezolizumab (anti-PD-L1) treatment. The receptors were sampled from a man aged 55-75 years with urothelial cancer. CDR3s include the opening cysteine and the closing phenylalanine or tryptophan. Each record gives: J gene, V gene, clone size, D gene, CDR3 protein, CDR3 DNA. A D gene is named only where the DNA matches it firmly. Not all rows give a size; the values are once, few, many and, for expanded clones, a class.

>TRBJ2-1|TRBV7-9|NA|TRBD2
CASSRRLAGMPNEQFF
TGTGCCAGCAGCCGCAGGCTAGCGGGAATGCCCAATGAGCAGTTCTTC
>TRBJ2-3|TRBV7-8|few|TRBD1
CASCPRQGADTQYF
TGTGCCAGCTGCCCCCGACAGGGAGCAGATACGCAGTATTTT
>TRBJ1-1|TRBV9|NA|NA
CASSGGNTEAFF
TGTGCCAGCAGCGGGGGCAACACTGAAGCTTTCTTT
>TRBJ1-3|TRBV18|NA|NA
CASSPYSGNTIYF
TGTGCCAGCTCACCGTACAGTGGAAACACCATATATTTT
>TRBJ1-2|TRBV7-9|NA|TRBD1
CASSFEDRGIYGYTF
TGTGCCAGCAGCTTCGAGGACAGGGGTATCTATGGCTACACCTTC
>TRBJ1-6|TRBV25-1|NA|NA
CASSEKESSYNSPLHF
TGTGCCAGCAGTGAGAAAGAGAGCTCCTATAATTCACCCCTCCACTTT
>TRBJ2-7|TRBV30|NA|NA
CAWSVGGASYEQYF
TGTGCCTGGAGTGTTGGAGGGGCCTCCTACGAGCAGTACTTC
>TRBJ2-7|TRBV19|NA|NA
CASSGAGSSSYEQYF
TGTGCCAGTAGTGGAGCAGGGTCGAGCTCCTACGAGCAGTACTTC
>TRBJ1-5|TRBV7-8|few|NA
CASSLGAYNQPQHF
TGTGCCAGCAGCTTAGGGGCCTACAATCAGCCCCAGCATTTT
>TRBJ2-7|TRBV5-1|NA|NA
CASSSGDSLPYEQYF
TGCGCCAGCAGCTCGGGGGACAGCCTCCCCTACGAGCAGTACTTC
>TRBJ1-1|TRBV19|NA|NA
CASSALANTEAFF
TGTGCCAGTAGTGCCTTGGCGAACACTGAAGCTTTCTTT
>TRBJ1-2|TRBV7-2|NA|NA
CASSPSRGGYTF
TGTGCCAGCAGCCCAAGTAGAGGTGGCTACACCTTC
>TRBJ2-6|TRBV9|NA|NA
CASSVRAEVPGANVLTF
TGTGCCAGCAGCGTGAGAGCAGAGGTCCCTGGGGCCAACGTCCTGACTTTC
>TRBJ2-1|TRBV10-3|NA|NA
CAITEPDTWGQFF
TGTGCCATCACCGAACCGGACACCTGGGGGCAGTTCTTC
>TRBJ2-3|TRBV19|once|NA
CASSILLATDTQYF
TGTGCCAGTAGCATTCTTCTAGCTACGGATACGCAGTATTTT
>TRBJ2-3|TRBV7-2|NA|NA
CASSLALGLDTQYF
TGTGCCAGCAGCTTAGCGCTGGGACTAGATACGCAGTATTTT
>TRBJ2-3|TRBV6-4|NA|TRBD2
CASSLAGGPPDTQYF
TGTGCCAGCAGCTTAGCGGGGGGGCCGCCAGATACGCAGTATTTT
>TRBJ1-1|TRBV6-5|NA|NA
CASSYQGHAFF
TGTGCCAGCAGTTACCAGGGACATGCTTTCTTT
>TRBJ2-5|TRBV6-5|medium-sized|NA
CASSYSHRETQYF
TGTGCCAGCAGTTACTCCCACAGGGAGACCCAGTACTTC
>TRBJ2-1|TRBV9|NA|NA
CASSAATSRSYNEQFF
TGTGCCAGCAGCGCAGCGACTAGTCGGTCCTACAATGAGCAGTTCTTC
>TRBJ1-1|TRBV7-3|NA|NA
CASSLTFQGEAFF
TGTGCCAGCAGCTTAACGTTCCAGGGCGAAGCTTTCTTT
>TRBJ2-7|TRBV9|NA|NA
CASSVGSGQGGGYYEQYF
TGTGCCAGCAGCGTAGGATCTGGACAGGGCGGGGGATACTACGAGCAGTACTTC
>TRBJ1-1|TRBV30|NA|TRBD1
CALGQGAGGAFF
TGTGCGTTGGGGCAGGGGGCCGGTGGGGCTTTCTTT
>TRBJ2-2|TRBV7-6|NA|NA
CASSLARAGELFF
TGTGCCAGCAGCTTAGCCCGGGCCGGGGAGCTGTTTTTT
>TRBJ1-5|TRBV5-1|NA|NA
CASRGSPNSNQPQHF
TGCGCCAGCAGGGGCAGCCCGAATAGCAATCAGCCCCAGCATTTT
>TRBJ1-2|TRBV28|NA|TRBD1
CASSSATGTADPNYGYTF
TGTGCCAGCAGTTCCGCTACCGGGACAGCAGATCCTAACTATGGCTACACCTTC
>TRBJ2-6|TRBV5-6|NA|NA
CASSPGFSGANVLTF
TGTGCCAGCAGCCCGGGATTCTCTGGGGCCAACGTCCTGACTTTC
>TRBJ2-1|TRBV25-1|NA|NA
CASSEGLAQGRNEQFF
TGTGCCAGCAGTGAAGGGTTAGCTCAGGGTCGGAATGAGCAGTTCTTC
>TRBJ2-7|TRBV27|NA|NA
CASSLRGIAYEQYF
TGTGCCAGCAGTTTACGAGGGATCGCCTACGAGCAGTACTTC
>TRBJ2-5|TRBV11-3|NA|TRBD1
CASSLNGQGQETQYF
TGTGCCAGCAGCTTAAACGGACAGGGTCAAGAGACCCAGTACTTC
>TRBJ2-3|TRBV7-6|NA|TRBD2
CASSPGTSGNPYTDTQYF
TGTGCCAGCAGCCCCGGGACTAGCGGGAACCCCTACACAGATACGCAGTATTTT
>TRBJ2-7|TRBV19|NA|NA
CASSNPGLHYEQYF
TGTGCCAGTAGTAATCCGGGACTCCACTACGAGCAGTACTTC
>TRBJ1-4|TRBV9|NA|NA
CASSVGQNNEKLFF
TGTGCCAGCAGCGTAGGTCAGAATAATGAAAAACTGTTTTTT
>TRBJ2-2|TRBV5-1|NA|TRBD1
CASSEGTVPGELFF
TGCGCCAGCAGCGAGGGGACAGTCCCCGGGGAGCTGTTTTTT
>TRBJ1-1|TRBV11-2|NA|NA
CASSFRVNTEAFF
TGTGCCAGCAGCTTCAGGGTGAACACTGAAGCTTTCTTT
>TRBJ2-3|TRBV7-6|once|TRBD1
CASSYARYGTAYADTQYF
TGTGCCAGCAGCTACGCCCGCTACGGGACAGCTTATGCAGATACGCAGTATTTT
>TRBJ2-1|TRBV9|NA|TRBD2
CASGPAGGIYNEQFF
TGTGCCAGCGGGCCAGCGGGGGGTATATACAATGAGCAGTTCTTC
>TRBJ2-7|TRBV29-1|NA|TRBD2
CSVKIAGVTSRQYF
TGCAGCGTTAAAATAGCGGGAGTCACCTCGCGGCAGTACTTC
>TRBJ1-1|TRBV11-3|NA|TRBD1
CAFKSTGSTEAFF
TGTGCCTTTAAATCGACAGGGAGCACTGAAGCTTTCTTT
>TRBJ1-2|TRBV18|few|NA
CASSGGDGYTF
TGTGCCAGCTCAGGAGGGGACGGCTACACCTTC
>TRBJ2-1|TRBV5-6|NA|TRBD2
CASSSSQAGKVFEQFF
TGTGCCAGCAGCTCCTCTCAAGCGGGAAAGGTTTTTGAGCAGTTCTTC
>TRBJ2-3|TRBV4-1|NA|NA
CASSQPREPRTDTQYF
TGCGCCAGCAGCCAGCCCCGGGAACCTCGCACAGATACGCAGTATTTT
>TRBJ2-5|TRBV4-2|NA|NA
CASSQDRGETKYF
TGTGCCAGCAGCCAAGACAGGGGGGAGACCAAGTACTTC
>TRBJ2-5|TRBV4-2|once|TRBD2
CASSHLSSGGSQETQYF
TGTGCCAGCAGCCATCTAAGTAGCGGGGGCTCCCAAGAGACCCAGTACTTC
>TRBJ1-2|TRBV7-9|NA|TRBD1
CASSLARDRAIISYGYTF
TGTGCCAGCAGCTTAGCTCGGGACAGGGCAATCATCTCGTATGGCTACACCTTC
>TRBJ2-1|TRBV7-3|NA|TRBD1
CASSRSGQNYNEQFF
TGTGCCAGCAGCCGTTCGGGACAGAACTACAATGAGCAGTTCTTC
>TRBJ2-7|TRBV7-9|NA|TRBD2
CASSYRTRPYEQYF
TGTGCCAGCAGTTACCGGACTAGGCCCTACGAGCAGTACTTC
>TRBJ2-3|TRBV15|NA|TRBD2
CATSRDGRAATDTQYF
TGTGCCACCAGCAGAGATGGGAGGGCGGCCACAGATACGCAGTATTTT
>TRBJ2-3|TRBV6-1|NA|NA
CASMIGATQYF
TGTGCCAGCATGATAGGGGCTACGCAGTATTTT